This entry lists 6 T cell receptor beta chains sequenced from one sample in a study of shared clonotypes between healthy human individuals. Clones were read by immunoSEQ multiplex PCR, and TCRdb kept only the in-frame ones, dropping some. This sample yields roughly 2,000,000 clones, of which roughly 95% are seen a single time; less than 2% belongs to the top ten. The naive CD8 fraction comprised CD45RO-negative cells positively selected for CCR7 and excluded terminally differentiated effector memory CD45RA+ cells. Sequencing was performed on naive CD8+ T cells from PBMCs. The receptor source for this set is a man between 18 and 35 years old in good health. Some clones in this sample may be carry-over from other donors' samples.

The chain links TRBV27 to TRBJ2-2; perhaps TRBD1 as D (5 bases). Germline loops: CDR1 MNHEY, CDR2 SMNVEV (reference sequence). CDR3 size: 15 residues. The ends were cut back, 7 bases at V and 1 base at J, with 13 bases in the middle. The CDR3, as DNA: TGTGCCAGCATCCCGATTCAGGGGAACACCGGGGAGCTGTTTTTT. This translates into CASIPIQGNTGELFF.

This chain links TRBV29-1 with TRBJ1-2, with TRBD1 identical over 7 bases. The germline V gene has CDR1 SQVTM and CDR2 ANQGSEA. The trim removed 0 bases at V and 3 bases at J, leaving 4 bases unmatched. The CDR3 covers 14 residues. The CDR3 DNA reads as TGCAGCGTTGAAGATCAGGGGGTCTACTATGGCTACACCTTC. Encoded protein: CSVEDQGVYYGYTF.

The gene calls are TRBV30 and TRBJ1-4; D is ambiguous. Germline V gene data show CDR1 as GTSNPN and CDR2 as SVGIG (reference sequence). The CDR3 is made up of 12 amino acids. With 1 base removed from V and 8 bases from J, the gap between germline ends came to 8 bases. The CDR3 DNA sequence: TGTGCCTGGAGTGGAATGGGAGAAAAACTGTTTTTT. This sequence encodes CAWSGMGEKLFF.

This chain uses TRBV10-3 with TRBJ2-7; no reliable D call. V gave up 7 bases and J gave up 5 bases, with 18 bases separating them. Germline assignment: CDR1 ENHRY and CDR2 SYGVKD. The CDR3 covers 14 residues. For the CDR3, the DNA is TGTGCCATCAAGGGTTTAGGCAGGTTCGACGAGCAGTACTTC. Amino acids: CAIKGLGRFDEQYF.

This rearrangement joins TRBV15 to TRBJ1-4; TRBD1 is a possible D gene (5 bases). CDR3 length equals 16 residues. The germline CDR1 and CDR2 sequences are LNHNV and YYDKDF (reference sequence). V was shortened by 0 bases and J by 7 bases, with 15 bases between the two germline ends. CDR3 in DNA: TGTGCCACCAGCAGAGATCGAGACAGAGTGGGTGAAAAACTGTTTTTT. Translating it yields CATSRDRDRVGEKLFF.

In this sample, this clone turned up once. This chain uses TRBV4-2 with TRBJ2-7; 10 nucleotides match TRBD1. The CDR3 has 16 residues. V was clipped by 2 bases and J by 2 bases; unmatched bases: 6. Per the germline V gene, CDR1 is LGHNA and CDR2 is YNFKEQ. The CDR3 loop is CASSQPGTGAAYEQYF. CDR3 nucleotide sequence: TGTGCCAGCAGCCAACCAGGGACAGGGGCGGCCTACGAGCAGTACTTC.